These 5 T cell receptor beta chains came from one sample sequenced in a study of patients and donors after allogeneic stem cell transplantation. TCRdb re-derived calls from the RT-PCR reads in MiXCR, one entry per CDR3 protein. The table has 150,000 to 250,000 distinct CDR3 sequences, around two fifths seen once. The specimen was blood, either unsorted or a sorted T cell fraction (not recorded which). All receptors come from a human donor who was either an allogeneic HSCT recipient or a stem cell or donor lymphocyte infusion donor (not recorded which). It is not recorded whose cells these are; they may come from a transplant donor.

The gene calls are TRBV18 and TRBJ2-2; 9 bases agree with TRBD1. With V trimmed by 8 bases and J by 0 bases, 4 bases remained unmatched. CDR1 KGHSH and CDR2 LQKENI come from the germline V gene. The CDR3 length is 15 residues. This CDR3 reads CASPGQGTNTGELFF. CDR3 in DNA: TGTGCCAGCCCGGGACAGGGAACGAACACCGGGGAGCTGTTTTTT.

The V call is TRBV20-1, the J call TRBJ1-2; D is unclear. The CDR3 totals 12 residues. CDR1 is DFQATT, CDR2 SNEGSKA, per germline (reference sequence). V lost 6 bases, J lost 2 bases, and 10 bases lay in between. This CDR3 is CSASSSNYGYTF. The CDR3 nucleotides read TGCAGTGCAAGCAGCAGCAACTATGGCTACACCTTC.

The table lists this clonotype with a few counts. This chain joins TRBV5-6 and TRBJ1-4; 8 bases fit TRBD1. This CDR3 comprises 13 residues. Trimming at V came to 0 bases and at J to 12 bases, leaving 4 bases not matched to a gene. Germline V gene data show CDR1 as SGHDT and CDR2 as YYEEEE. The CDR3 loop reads CASSLAGGAELFF. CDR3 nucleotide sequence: TGTGCCAGCAGCTTGGCAGGGGGCGCAGAACTGTTTTTT.

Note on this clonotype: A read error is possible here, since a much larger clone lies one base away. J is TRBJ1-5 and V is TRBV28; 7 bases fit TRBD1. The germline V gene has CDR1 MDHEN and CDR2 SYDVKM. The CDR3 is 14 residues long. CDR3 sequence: CASSPTGTGQPRHF. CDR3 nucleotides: TGTGCCAGCAGCCCTACAGGGACGGGACAGCCCCGGCATTTT.

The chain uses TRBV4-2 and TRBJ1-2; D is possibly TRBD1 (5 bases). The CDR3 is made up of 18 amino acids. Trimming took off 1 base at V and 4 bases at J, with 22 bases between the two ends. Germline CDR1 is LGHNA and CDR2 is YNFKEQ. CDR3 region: CASSQALVGPDNRYGYTF. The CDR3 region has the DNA TGTGCCAGCAGCCAAGCCTTGGTGGGACCAGACAACCGCTATGGCTACACCTTC.